One sample yielded the 17 T cell receptor beta chains listed below, sequenced in a study of shared clonotypes between healthy human individuals. Generated by immunoSEQ multiplex PCR, the TCRdb table keeps only in-frame clones and is missing some. The top ten hold about 0.39% of the sample, which has around 2.5 million clones, over 85% seen once. The sequenced material came from naive CD4+ T cells from PBMCs. Subset here: CD45RA+ positively selected. The source is a man younger than 30 in good health. Some clones in this sample may be carry-over from other donors' samples.

The chain carries TRBV7-9 and TRBJ2-3; D remains unclear. Between the trimmed V and J ends, which lost 5 bases and 6 bases, there was a span of 15 bases. This CDR3 region has 14 residues. Germline CDR1 reads SEHNR; CDR2 reads FQNEAQ (reference sequence). The CDR3 sequence: CASSHRTERDTQYF. The CDR3 coding sequence is TGTGCCAGCAGCCACAGAACCGAACGGGATACGCAGTATTTT.

The CDR3 bases are TGTGCCAGCAGCGAGAATCGAATGACCGGGGAGCTGTTTTTT. Its translation is CASSENRMTGELFF. The rearrangement links TRBV14 to TRBJ2-2, with D hard to call. Deletions cut 5 bases from V and 5 bases from J, with 12 bases between. Germline V gives CDR1 SGHDN, CDR2 FVKESK. The length of the CDR3 is 14 residues.

This chain joins TRBV28 and TRBJ1-1; D remains unclear. V shed 3 bases and J shed 0 bases, with 14 bases lying between them. CDR3 size: 16 residues. Per germline, CDR1 MDHEN and CDR2 SYDVKM. The CDR3 DNA is TGTGCCAGCAGTTTTGTCGGCGGAATAATGAACACTGAAGCTTTCTTT. Its translation: CASSFVGGIMNTEAFF.

V is TRBV23-1 and J is TRBJ1-1; tentatively, D is TRBD1 (6 bases). TRBV23-1 is an ORF, with its function uncertain. The CDR3 length is 13 residues. Deletions cut 8 bases from V and 1 base from J, with 11 bases between. The CDR3 DNA follows: TGCGCCAGCGGGAACAGGGAGAACACTGAAGCTTTCTTT. Residues: CASGNRENTEAFF.

The chain carries TRBV6-1 and TRBJ2-1; 7 nucleotides align to TRBD2. From germline, CDR1 is MNHNS and CDR2 SASEGT. The CDR3 covers 14 residues. Trimming removed 6 bases from V and 0 bases from J; junction bases left unmatched: 2. Here the CDR3 reads CASRRESSYNEQFF. CDR3 coding DNA: TGTGCCAGCAGGCGGGAGAGCTCCTACAATGAGCAGTTCTTC.

This chain joins TRBV5-4 and TRBJ2-5, with 13 positions matching TRBD2. This CDR3 has 16 residues. In germline, CDR1 is SGHNT, CDR2 YYREEE (reference sequence). With V trimmed by 0 bases and J by 6 bases, 5 bases remained unmatched. CDR3: CASSLGLAGGIKTQYF. The CDR3 DNA follows: TGTGCCAGCAGCTTGGGACTAGCGGGAGGAATAAAGACCCAGTACTTC.

The gene calls are TRBV7-2 and TRBJ2-5; 7 bases are shared with TRBD2. From germline, CDR1 is SGHTA and CDR2 FQGNSA. V lost 7 bases and J lost 0; bases outside the gene matches: 8. The CDR3 spans 15 residues. The CDR3 sequence: CASNTGSGDQETQYF. For the CDR3, the DNA is TGTGCCAGCAACACGGGGAGCGGGGACCAAGAGACCCAGTACTTC.

The chain recombines TRBV5-1 with TRBJ1-1; D gene ambiguous. The CDR3 sequence is 15 residues long. V lost 3 bases, J lost 2 bases, and 14 bases lay in between. Germline CDR1 is SGHRS and CDR2 is YFSETQ. The DNA of the CDR3 is TGCGCCAGCAGCTCTCAGTTGGAGGGCAACACTGAAGCTTTCTTT. Amino acids: CASSSQLEGNTEAFF.

The genes are TRBV6-8 and TRBJ1-3, with 10 bases fitting TRBD1. CDR1 MNHGY and CDR2 SAAAGT come from the germline V gene. The CDR3 covers 14 residues. Losses at the gene ends were 6 bases for V and 2 bases for J; bases not matched to a gene: 1. CDR3 in DNA: TGTGCCAGCAGGGGGACAGGGGCTGGAAACACCATATATTTT. This codes for CASRGTGAGNTIYF.

V gene TRBV28 combines with J gene TRBJ1-2; possibly TRBD1 for D (5 bases). From germline, CDR1 is MDHEN and CDR2 SYDVKM. The CDR3 runs 11 residues. V shed 3 bases and J shed 14 bases, with 13 bases lying between them. CDR3 region: CASSFRTPLTF. The DNA for the CDR3 is TGTGCCAGCAGTTTTCGGACACCGTTAACCTTC.

The rearrangement links TRBV5-6 to TRBJ2-4, with D tentatively TRBD1 (5 bases). In germline, CDR1 is SGHDT, CDR2 YYEEEE. The CDR3 covers 14 residues. V was clipped by 3 bases and J by 9 bases, with 16 bases between them. CDR3 DNA sequence: TGTGCCAGCAGCTCCTCCTTGGGGCGAAGCATTCAGTACTTC. Its protein product is CASSSSLGRSIQYF.

This chain connects TRBV19 to TRBJ2-1, with unresolved D. V was cut by 6 bases and J by 4 bases, with 13 bases left in between. The CDR3 is 14 amino acids. Germline V gene sequence: CDR1 LNHDA, CDR2 SQIVND (reference sequence). The CDR3 region is CASSPGDNYNEQFF. The CDR3 DNA reads as TGTGCCAGTAGCCCTGGAGACAATTACAATGAGCAGTTCTTC.

This sequence joins TRBV29-1 and TRBJ1-1, with D uncertain. The CDR3 length is 11 residues. Looked up from germline, CDR1 is SQVTM and CDR2 is ANQGSEA. V lost 7 bases and J lost 10, with 16 bases in between. The CDR3 sequence is CSAHAGHRAFF. DNA for the CDR3: TGCAGCGCCCATGCGGGTCACAGAGCTTTCTTT. The whole variable domain, filled in from reference TRBV29-1 and TRBJ1-1, reads SAVISQKPSRDICQRGTSLTIQCQVDSQVTMMFWYRQQPGQSLTLIATANQGSEATYESGFVIDKFPISRPNLTFSTLTVSNMSPEDSSIYLCSAHAGHRAFFGQGTRLTVV.

Concerning this clone itself: This specimen includes other DNA sequences encoding the same CDR3. V usage is TRBV30 and J usage is TRBJ2-7; TRBD1 matches at 7 bases. Germline V lookup: CDR1 GTSNPN, CDR2 SVGIG (reference sequence). V was pared by 2 bases and J by 5 bases, with 6 bases of the junction left unmatched. The CDR3 runs 13 residues. CDR3 nucleotides: TGTGCCTGGAGTCCCGACAGGGATCACGAGCAGTACTTC. It codes for CAWSPDRDHEQYF.

This clone was seen a single time. Within the sample, other DNA sequences also encode this same CDR3. This rearrangement joins TRBV9 to TRBJ2-2; no clear D. V was clipped by 0 bases and J by 0 bases, with 3 bases between them. The CDR3 totals 14 residues. Germline-derived CDR1 and CDR2 are SGDLS and YYNGEE. The DNA of the CDR3 is TGTGCCAGCAGCGTAGGCGCGAACACCGGGGAGCTGTTTTTT. This gives the protein CASSVGANTGELFF. The variable domain in full, with the rest retrieved from reference TRBV9 and TRBJ2-2, is DSGVTQTPKHLITATGQRVTLRCSPRSGDLSVYWYQQSLDQGLQFLIQYYNGEERAKGNILERFSAQQFPDLHSELNLSSLELGDSALYFCASSVGANTGELFFGEGSRLTVL.

V usage is TRBV5-1 and J usage is TRBJ1-1, with 7 bases fitting TRBD1. V lost 7 bases, J lost 1 base, and 7 bases stayed unmatched. The CDR3 is 14 residues long. CDR1 SGHRS and CDR2 YFSETQ come from the germline V gene. The CDR3 bases are TGCGCCAGCTTTTCGGGACAGCCGAACACTGAAGCTTTCTTT. Its protein is CASFSGQPNTEAFF.

This chain connects TRBV5-6 to TRBJ2-5; unclear D gene. The CDR3 is 13 amino acids. Germline CDR1 SGHDT, CDR2 YYEEEE. V was trimmed by 0 bases and J by 5 bases, leaving 8 bases between them. CDR3 residues: CASSLVHLETQYF. CDR3 in DNA: TGTGCCAGCAGCTTGGTTCACTTGGAGACCCAGTACTTC.